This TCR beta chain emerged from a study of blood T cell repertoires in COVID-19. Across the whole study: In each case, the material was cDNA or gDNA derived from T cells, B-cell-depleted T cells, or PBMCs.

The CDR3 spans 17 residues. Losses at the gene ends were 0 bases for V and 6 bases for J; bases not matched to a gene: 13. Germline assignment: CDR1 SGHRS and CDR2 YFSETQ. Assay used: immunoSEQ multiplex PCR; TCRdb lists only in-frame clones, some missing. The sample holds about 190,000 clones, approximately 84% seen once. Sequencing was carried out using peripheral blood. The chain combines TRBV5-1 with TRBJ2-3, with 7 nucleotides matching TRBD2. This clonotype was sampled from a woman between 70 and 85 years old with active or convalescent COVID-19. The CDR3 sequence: CASSLASMTAGLDTQYF. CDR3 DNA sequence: TGCGCCAGCAGCTTGGCTAGTATGACAGCGGGACTGGATACGCAGTATTTT.